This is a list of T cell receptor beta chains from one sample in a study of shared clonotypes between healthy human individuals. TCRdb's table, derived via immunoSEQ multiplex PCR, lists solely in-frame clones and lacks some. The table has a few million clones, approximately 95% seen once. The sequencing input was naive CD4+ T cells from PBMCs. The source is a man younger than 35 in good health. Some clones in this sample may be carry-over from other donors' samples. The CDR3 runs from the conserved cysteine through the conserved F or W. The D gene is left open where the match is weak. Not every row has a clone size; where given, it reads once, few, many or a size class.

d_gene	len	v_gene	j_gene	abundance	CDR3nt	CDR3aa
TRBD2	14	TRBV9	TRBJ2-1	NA	TGTGCCAGCAGCGAGAGCGGGAGGAGCGATGAGCAGTTCTTC	CASSESGRSDEQFF
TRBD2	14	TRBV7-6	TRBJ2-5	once	TGTGCCAGCAGCTTAACGGGAGGCGGGGAGACCCAGTACTTC	CASSLTGGGETQYF
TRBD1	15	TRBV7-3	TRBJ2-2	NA	TGTGCCAGCACACCGGGACAGACGAACACCGGGGAGCTGTTTTTT	CASTPGQTNTGELFF
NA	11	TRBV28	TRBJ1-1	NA	TGTGCCAGCAGTCGAAGAGCCGAAGCTTTCTTT	CASSRRAEAFF
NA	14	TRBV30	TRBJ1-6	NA	TGTGCAGGGTTATCCCAGGCAAGAGGTTCACCCCTCCACTTT	CAGLSQARGSPLHF
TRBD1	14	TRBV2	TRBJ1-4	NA	TGTGCCAGCATGGGAGGACAGGCCGGTGAAAAACTGTTTTTT	CASMGGQAGEKLFF
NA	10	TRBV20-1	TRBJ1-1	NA	TGCAGTGGTCGGGGAACTGAAGCTTTCTTT	CSGRGTEAFF
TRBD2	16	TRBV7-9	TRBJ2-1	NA	TGTGCCAGCAGCGCTACTAGCGGGAGGGCCACGAATGAGCAGTTCTTC	CASSATSGRATNEQFF
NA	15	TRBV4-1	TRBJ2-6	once	TGCGCCAGCAGCTCCCCAGGCACTGGGGCCAACGTCCTGACTTTC	CASSSPGTGANVLTF
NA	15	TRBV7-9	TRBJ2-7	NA	TGTGCCAGCAAACTAAGCGGCTCAATCAGCTACGAGCAGTACTTC	CASKLSGSISYEQYF
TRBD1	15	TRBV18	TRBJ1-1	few	TGTGCCAGCTCTCAAACGACAGGGGGAGACACTGAAGCTTTCTTT	CASSQTTGGDTEAFF
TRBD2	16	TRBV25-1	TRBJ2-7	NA	TGTGCCAGCAGTGATGGTTGGGGACTAGCGGGAGCCGAGCAGTACTTC	CASSDGWGLAGAEQYF
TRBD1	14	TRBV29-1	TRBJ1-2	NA	TGCAGTGCCTGGACAGGGCTTACTAACTATGGCTACACCTTC	CSAWTGLTNYGYTF
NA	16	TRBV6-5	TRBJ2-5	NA	TGTGCCAGCAGTTTCCGTTCGAGGACAGGAGGGGAGACCCAGTACTTC	CASSFRSRTGGETQYF
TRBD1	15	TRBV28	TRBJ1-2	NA	TGTGCCAGCAGTTTGCCCTCGGGACAGCAATATGGCTACACCTTC	CASSLPSGQQYGYTF
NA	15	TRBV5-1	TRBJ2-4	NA	TGCGCCAGCAGCTTGAGTCAGGCCGGGGGAAACATTCAGTACTTC	CASSLSQAGGNIQYF
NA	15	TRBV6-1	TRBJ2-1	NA	TGTGCCGCCCGTCCCGGGCCGCAAGCCTTCAATGAGCAGTTCTTC	CAARPGPQAFNEQFF
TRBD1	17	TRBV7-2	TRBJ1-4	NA	TGTGCCAGCAGCTTAGCGCTTTTTGGGACAGGGGTTGAAAAACTGTTTTTT	CASSLALFGTGVEKLFF
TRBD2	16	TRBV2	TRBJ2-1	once	TGTGCCAGCATATTAGGACTAGCGGGAGTCCAGGCGGAGCAGTTCTTC	CASILGLAGVQAEQFF
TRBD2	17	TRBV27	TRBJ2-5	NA	TGTGCCAGCAGTCTCCGGGGACTAGCGGGAGTGGGAGAGACCCAGTACTTC	CASSLRGLAGVGETQYF
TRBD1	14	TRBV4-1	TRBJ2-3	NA	TGCGCCAGCAGCCAGGACAGGGTTTTAGATACGCAGTATTTT	CASSQDRVLDTQYF
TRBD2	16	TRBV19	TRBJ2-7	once	TGTGCCAGTAGTATAGAGGTGATAGCGGGAGTTAACGAGCAGTACTTC	CASSIEVIAGVNEQYF
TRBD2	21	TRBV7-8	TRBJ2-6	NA	TGTGCCAGCAGCAACATCAAAATGACTAGCGGGAGAGGGTCTGGGGCCAACGTCCTGACTTTC	CASSNIKMTSGRGSGANVLTF
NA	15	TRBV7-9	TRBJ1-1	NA	TGTGCCAGCAGCAGAGGGGCGCCGTCGAACACTGAAGCTTTCTTT	CASSRGAPSNTEAFF
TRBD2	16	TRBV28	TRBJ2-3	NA	TGTGCCAGCACGCAGTTGAGCGGGAGCGGCACAGATACGCAGTATTTT	CASTQLSGSGTDTQYF
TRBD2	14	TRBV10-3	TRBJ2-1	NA	TGTGCCATCAGTGGGGGCGGGAGCAATAATGAGCAGTTCTTC	CAISGGGSNNEQFF
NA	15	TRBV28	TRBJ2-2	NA	TGTGCCAGCACCCGGGACAGCGGGGTCTCCGGGGAGCTGTTTTTT	CASTRDSGVSGELFF
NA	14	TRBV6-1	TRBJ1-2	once	TGTGCCAGCAGTATATCGCGGGGGAACTATGGCTACACCTTC	CASSISRGNYGYTF
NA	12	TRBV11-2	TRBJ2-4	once	TGTGCCAGCAGAGCGGACGCAAACATTCAGTACTTC	CASRADANIQYF
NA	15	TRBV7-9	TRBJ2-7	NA	TGTGCCAGCAGCTTTGCGGGAATGAACTCCTACGAGCAGTACTTC	CASSFAGMNSYEQYF
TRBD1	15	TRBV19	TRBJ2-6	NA	TGTGCCAGTAGCCTCGACAGGGCTGGGGCCAACGTCCTGACTTTC	CASSLDRAGANVLTF
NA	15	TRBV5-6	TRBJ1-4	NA	TGTGCCAGCAGCTTCGGCAGGGTCCTTGATGAAAAACTGTTTTTT	CASSFGRVLDEKLFF
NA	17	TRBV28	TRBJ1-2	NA	TGTGCCAGCAGCCCCCCGAACAGTCCATACCCCAAGGGTGGCTACACCTTC	CASSPPNSPYPKGGYTF
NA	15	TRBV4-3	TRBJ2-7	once	TGCGCCAGCAGCATCCGGACGGGTAGCTCCTACGAGCAGTACTTC	CASSIRTGSSYEQYF
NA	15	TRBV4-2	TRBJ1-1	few	TGTGCCAGCAGCCAAGAGGCAGGGTGGGGGACTGAAGCTTTCTTT	CASSQEAGWGTEAFF
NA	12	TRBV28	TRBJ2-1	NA	TGTGCCAGCAGCACGACTATCTTCGAGCAGTTCTTC	CASSTTIFEQFF
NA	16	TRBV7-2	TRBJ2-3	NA	TGTGCCAGCAGCTTGTTCTTAGCGGTGATCACAGATACGCAGTATTTT	CASSLFLAVITDTQYF
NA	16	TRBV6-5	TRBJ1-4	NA	TGTGCCAGCAGTTACTCCCGGCCCTCACCGTGGGAAAAACTGTTTTTT	CASSYSRPSPWEKLFF
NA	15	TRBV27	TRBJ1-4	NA	TGTGCCAGCCTTCCCCCCGCAGCTTATAATGAAAAACTGTTTTTT	CASLPPAAYNEKLFF
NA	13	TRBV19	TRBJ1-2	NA	TGTGCCAGTAATGATCAGGGACGCTATGGCTACACCTTC	CASNDQGRYGYTF
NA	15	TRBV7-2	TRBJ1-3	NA	TGTGCCAGCAGCCCCTACAGTTTATCTGGAAACACCATATATTTT	CASSPYSLSGNTIYF
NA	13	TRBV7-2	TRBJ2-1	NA	TGTGCCAGCAGCGCACGCCGAGGAAATGAGCAGTTCTTC	CASSARRGNEQFF